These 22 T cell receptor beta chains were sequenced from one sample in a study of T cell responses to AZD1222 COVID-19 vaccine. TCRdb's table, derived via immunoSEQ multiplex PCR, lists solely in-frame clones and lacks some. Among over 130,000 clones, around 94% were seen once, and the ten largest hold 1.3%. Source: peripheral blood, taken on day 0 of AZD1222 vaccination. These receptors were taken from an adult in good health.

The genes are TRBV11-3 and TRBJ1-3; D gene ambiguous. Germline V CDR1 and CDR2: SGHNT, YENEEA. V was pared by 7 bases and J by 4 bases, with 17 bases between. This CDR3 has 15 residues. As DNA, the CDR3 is TGTGCCAGCATCAAGGACTGTAAAATAGGAAACACCATATATTTT. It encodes CASIKDCKIGNTIYF.

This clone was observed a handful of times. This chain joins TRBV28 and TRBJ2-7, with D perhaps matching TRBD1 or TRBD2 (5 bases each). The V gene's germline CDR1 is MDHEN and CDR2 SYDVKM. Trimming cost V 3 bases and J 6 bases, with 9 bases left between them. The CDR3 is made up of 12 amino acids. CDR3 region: CASSFSGSEQYV. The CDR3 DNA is TGTGCCAGCAGTTTCTCAGGGAGCGAGCAGTACGTC.

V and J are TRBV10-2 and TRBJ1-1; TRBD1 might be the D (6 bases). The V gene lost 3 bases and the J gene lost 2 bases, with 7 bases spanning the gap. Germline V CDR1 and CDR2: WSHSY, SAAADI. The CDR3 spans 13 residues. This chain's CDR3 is CASSEQGNTEAFF. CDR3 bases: TGCGCCAGCAGTGAACAGGGTAACACTGAAGCTTTCTTT.

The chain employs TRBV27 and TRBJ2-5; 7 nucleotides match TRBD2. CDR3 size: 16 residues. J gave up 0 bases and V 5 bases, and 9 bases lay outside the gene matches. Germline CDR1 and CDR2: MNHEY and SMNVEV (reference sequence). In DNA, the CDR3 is TGTGCCAGCAGTCTAGGACTAGAAAACAACCAAGAGACCCAGTACTTC. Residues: CASSLGLENNQETQYF.

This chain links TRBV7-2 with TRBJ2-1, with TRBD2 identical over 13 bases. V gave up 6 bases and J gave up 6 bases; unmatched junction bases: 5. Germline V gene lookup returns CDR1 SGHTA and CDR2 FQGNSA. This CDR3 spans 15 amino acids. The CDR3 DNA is TGTGCCAGCAGTGTCACTAGCGGGAGGGGCAATGAGCAGTTCTTC. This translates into CASSVTSGRGNEQFF.

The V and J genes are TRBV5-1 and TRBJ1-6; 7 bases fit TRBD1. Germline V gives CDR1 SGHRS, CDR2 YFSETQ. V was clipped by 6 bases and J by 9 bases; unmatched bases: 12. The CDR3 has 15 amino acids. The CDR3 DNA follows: TGCGCCAGCAAATCAGAGACAGGGCTAAGTTCACCCCTCCACTTT. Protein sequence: CASKSETGLSSPLHF.

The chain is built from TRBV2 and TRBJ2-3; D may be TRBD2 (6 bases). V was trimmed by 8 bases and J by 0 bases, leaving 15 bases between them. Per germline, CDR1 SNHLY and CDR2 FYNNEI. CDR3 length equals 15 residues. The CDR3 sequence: CASGPAGTSTDTQYF. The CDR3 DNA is TGTGCCAGCGGGCCCGCTGGGACTAGCACAGATACGCAGTATTTT.

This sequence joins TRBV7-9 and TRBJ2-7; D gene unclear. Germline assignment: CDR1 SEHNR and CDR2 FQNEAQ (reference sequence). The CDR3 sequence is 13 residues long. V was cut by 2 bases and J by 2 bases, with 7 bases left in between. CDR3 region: CASSLNGPYEQYV. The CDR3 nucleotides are TGTGCCAGCAGCTTAAACGGCCCCTACGAGCAGTACGTC.

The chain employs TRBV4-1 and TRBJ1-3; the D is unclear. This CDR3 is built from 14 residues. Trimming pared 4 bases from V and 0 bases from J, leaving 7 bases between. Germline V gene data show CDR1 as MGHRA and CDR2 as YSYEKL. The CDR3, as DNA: TGCGCCAGCAGCCGGGTGTCCTCTGGAAACACCATATATTTT. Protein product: CASSRVSSGNTIYF.

The CDR3 sequence is CASNPLPGGTEAFF. As DNA, the CDR3 is TGTGCCAGCAATCCTCTCCCGGGGGGCACTGAAGCTTTCTTT. The chain combines TRBV2 with TRBJ1-1; D is perhaps TRBD1 (5 bases). Germline V gene sequence: CDR1 SNHLY, CDR2 FYNNEI. There are 14 residues in the CDR3. V gave up 7 bases and J gave up 4 bases, with 16 bases separating them.

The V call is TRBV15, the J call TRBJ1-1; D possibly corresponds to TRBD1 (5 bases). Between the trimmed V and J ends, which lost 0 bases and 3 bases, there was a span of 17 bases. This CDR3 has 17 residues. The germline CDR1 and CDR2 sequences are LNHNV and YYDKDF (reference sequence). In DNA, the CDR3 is TGTGCCACCAGCAGAGATGACTGGGGGAGTATCTACACTGAAGCTTTCTTT. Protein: CATSRDDWGSIYTEAFF.

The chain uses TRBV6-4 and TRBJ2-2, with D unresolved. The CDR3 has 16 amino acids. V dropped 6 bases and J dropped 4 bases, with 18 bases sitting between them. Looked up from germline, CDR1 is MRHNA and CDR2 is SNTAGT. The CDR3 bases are TGTGCCAGCAGCCATACCGGCCGCCCGGGCACCGGGGAGCTGTTTTTT. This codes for CASSHTGRPGTGELFF.

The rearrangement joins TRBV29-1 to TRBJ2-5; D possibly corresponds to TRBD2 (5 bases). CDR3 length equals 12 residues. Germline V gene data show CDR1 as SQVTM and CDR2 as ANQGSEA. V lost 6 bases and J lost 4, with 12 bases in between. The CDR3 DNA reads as TGCAGCGTCGCCCCTGCGGGAGAGACCCAGTACTTC. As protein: CSVAPAGETQYF.

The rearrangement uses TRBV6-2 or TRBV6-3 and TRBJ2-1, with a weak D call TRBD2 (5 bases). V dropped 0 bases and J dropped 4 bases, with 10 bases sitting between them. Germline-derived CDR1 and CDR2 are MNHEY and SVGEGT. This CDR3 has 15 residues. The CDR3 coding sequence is TGTGCCAGCAGTTACTCTCTAGCTTTTTACAATGAGCAGTTCTTC. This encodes CASSYSLAFYNEQFF.

The CDR3 DNA is TGTGCCAGGCGCGAAGGGGGGTACAGGGGAGCCGAGCAGTACGTC. This codes for CARREGGYRGAEQYV. V usage is TRBV21-1 and J usage is TRBJ2-7; the DNA was not compared with TRBD1, the D call given in the table. TRBV21-1 is a pseudogene. This CDR3 is 15 amino acids long.

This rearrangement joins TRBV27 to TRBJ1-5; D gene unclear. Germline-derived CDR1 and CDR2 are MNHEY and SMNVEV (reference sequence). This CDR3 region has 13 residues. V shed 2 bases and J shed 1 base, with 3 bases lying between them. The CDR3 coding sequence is TGTGCCAGCAGTTTAGGGAGCAATCAGCCCCAGCATTTT. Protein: CASSLGSNQPQHF.

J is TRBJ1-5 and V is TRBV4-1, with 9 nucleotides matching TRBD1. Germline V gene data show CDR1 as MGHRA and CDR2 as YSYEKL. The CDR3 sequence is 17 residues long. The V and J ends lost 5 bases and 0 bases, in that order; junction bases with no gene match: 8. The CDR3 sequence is CASSTGTGIDSNQPQHF. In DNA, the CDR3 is TGCGCCAGCAGCACCGGGACAGGGATTGATAGCAATCAGCCCCAGCATTTT.

CDR3 DNA: TGTGCCAGTACAAGAAAGGGGAACACTGAAGCTTTCTTT. Amino acid sequence: CASTRKGNTEAFF. The rearrangement joins TRBV19 to TRBJ1-1; D gene uncertain. The ends were cut back, 7 bases at V and 1 base at J, with 10 bases in the middle. The CDR3 has 13 amino acids. Germline CDR1 and CDR2: LNHDA and SQIVND (reference sequence).

In DNA, the CDR3 is TGTGCCAGCAGTGAAGAGGGGTACAATGAGCAGTTCTTC. The encoded protein is CASSEEGYNEQFF. The V call is TRBV6-1, the J call TRBJ2-1; maybe TRBD1 (5 bases). Germline V lookup: CDR1 MNHNS, CDR2 SASEGT. CDR3 size: 13 residues. Trimming took 1 base from V and 4 from J, leaving 5 bases between them.

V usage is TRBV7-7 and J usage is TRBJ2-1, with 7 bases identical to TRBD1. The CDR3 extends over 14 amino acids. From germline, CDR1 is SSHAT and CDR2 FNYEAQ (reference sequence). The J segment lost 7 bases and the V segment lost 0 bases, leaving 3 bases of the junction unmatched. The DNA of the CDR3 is TGTGCCAGCAGCTTAGCAGGCAGGGGGAATGAGCAGTTCTTC. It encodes CASSLAGRGNEQFF.

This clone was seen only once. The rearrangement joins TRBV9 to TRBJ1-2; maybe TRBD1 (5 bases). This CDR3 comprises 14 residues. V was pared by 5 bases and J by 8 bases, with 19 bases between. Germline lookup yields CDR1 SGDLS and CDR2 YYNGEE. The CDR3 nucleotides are TGTGCCAGCAGTGCGCAGGGTTCTGGAGAGGGCTACACCTTC. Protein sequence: CASSAQGSGEGYTF. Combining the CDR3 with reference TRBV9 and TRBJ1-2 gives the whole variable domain DSGVTQTPKHLITATGQRVTLRCSPRSGDLSVYWYQQSLDQGLQFLIQYYNGEERAKGNILERFSAQQFPDLHSELNLSSLELGDSALYFCASSAQGSGEGYTFGSGTRLTVV.

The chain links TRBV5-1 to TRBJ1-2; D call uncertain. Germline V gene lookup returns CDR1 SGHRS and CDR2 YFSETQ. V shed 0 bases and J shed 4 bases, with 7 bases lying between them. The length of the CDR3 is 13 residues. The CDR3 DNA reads TGCGCCAGCAGCTTGGGGGGAAGCTATGGCTACACCTTC. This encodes CASSLGGSYGYTF.